What follows is one T cell receptor (beta chain) and its context. Its specificity is unknown. This PCR relied on a set of 60 Vbeta primers and 13 Jbeta primers. Here immunoSEQ multiplex PCR was the method, and the copy in TCRdb shows in-frame clones only, minus some. Here the sample spans some 200,000 clones, about 80% being singletons. The CDR3 totals 15 residues. This record comes from a study of cytomegalovirus exposure and HLA in healthy donors. General study results and limits: Presence/absence analyses assumed roughly uniform sequencing depth across donors, which may not hold. CMV serostatus was the sole immune exposure information available. In an earlier analysis, about 87% or about 30%: the productive usage of most TCR beta V segments. Exclusion applied to some V segments, including TRBV6-2 and TRBV6-3, as they were indistinguishable.

Sequencing used PBMCs. The clonotype originates from a boy younger than 18 in good health and CMV-seronegative. The rearrangement uses TRBV21-1 and TRBJ1-1. TRBV21-1 is labeled a pseudogene. CDR3 sequence (DNA): TGTGCCAGCAGCAAATATTCTTTAGTGAACACTGAAGCTTTCTTT. This encodes CASSKYSLVNTEAFF.